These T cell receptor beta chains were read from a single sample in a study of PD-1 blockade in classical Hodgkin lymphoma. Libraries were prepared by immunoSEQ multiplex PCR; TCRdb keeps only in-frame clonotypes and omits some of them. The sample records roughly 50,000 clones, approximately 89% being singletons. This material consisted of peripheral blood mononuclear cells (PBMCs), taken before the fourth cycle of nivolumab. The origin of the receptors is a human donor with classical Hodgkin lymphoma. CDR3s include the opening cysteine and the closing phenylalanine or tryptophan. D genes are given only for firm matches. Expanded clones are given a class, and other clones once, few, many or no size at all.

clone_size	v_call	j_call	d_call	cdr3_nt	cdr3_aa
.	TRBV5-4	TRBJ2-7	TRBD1	TGTGCCAGCAGCTTTGGGACAGGGGTGTACGAGCAGTACTTC	CASSFGTGVYEQYF
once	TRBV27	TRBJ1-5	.	TGTGCCAGCAGTTTATATCATAGCAATCAGCCCCAGCATTTT	CASSLYHSNQPQHF
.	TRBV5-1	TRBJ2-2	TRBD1	TGCGCCAGCAGCATAGGACAGGGGGGAAGCACCGGGGAGCTGTTTTTT	CASSIGQGGSTGELFF
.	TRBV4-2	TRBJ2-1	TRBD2	TGTGCCAGCAGCCTCCGACTAGCGGGGTACAATGAGCAGTTCTTC	CASSLRLAGYNEQFF
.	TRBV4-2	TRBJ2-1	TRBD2	TGTGCCAGCAGCCAAACTAGCGGCCCTAGTGAGCAGTTCTTC	CASSQTSGPSEQFF
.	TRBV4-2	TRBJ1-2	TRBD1	TGTGCCAGCAGCCAAGCTACTCCCGGGACAGCAGACCTCTTC	CASSQATPGTADLF
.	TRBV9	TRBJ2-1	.	TGTGCCAGCAGCGCCGACAACCGGGGCACATGGAATGAGCAGTTCTTC	CASSADNRGTWNEQFF
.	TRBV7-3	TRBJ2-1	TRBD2	TGTGCCAGCAGCTCGGGACTAGCGGGGGGCCTCGATTACAATGAGCAGTTCTTC	CASSSGLAGGLDYNEQFF
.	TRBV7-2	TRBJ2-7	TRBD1	TGTGCCAGCAGCTTAGATTTGAGACAGGGTTTCTACGAGCAGTACTTC	CASSLDLRQGFYEQYF
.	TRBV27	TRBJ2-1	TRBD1	TGTGCCAGCAGTTCCCTCTTCGACAGGGTTATTAAGTATGAGCAGTTCTTC	CASSSLFDRVIKYEQFF
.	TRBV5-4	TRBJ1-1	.	TGTGCCAGCAGCTCCACAGGTTTGGACACTGAAGCTTTCTTT	CASSSTGLDTEAFF
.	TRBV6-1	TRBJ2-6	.	TGTGCCAGCAGTGAACAGGGCGGGGCCAACGTCCTGACTTTC	CASSEQGGANVLTF
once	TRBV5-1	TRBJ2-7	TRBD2	TGCGCCAGCAGCTTGAGTAGCGGGAGTGCCAGCTCCTACGAGCAGTACTTC	CASSLSSGSASSYEQYF
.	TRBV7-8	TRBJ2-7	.	TGTGCCAGCAGCTCAGATTTGGGGAAATCCTACGAGCAGTACTTC	CASSSDLGKSYEQYF
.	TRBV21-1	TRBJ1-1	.	TGTGCCAGCAGCAAAGGACCGTTAATCGCTTTCTTT	CASSKGPLIAFF
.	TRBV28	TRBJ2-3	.	TGTGCCAGCAGACCCGACGCCACAGATACGCAGTATTTT	CASRPDATDTQYF
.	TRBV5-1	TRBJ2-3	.	TGCGCCAGCAGCTCGGACACAACAAGCACAGATACGCAGTATTTT	CASSSDTTSTDTQYF
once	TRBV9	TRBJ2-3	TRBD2	TGTGCCAGCAGCGTAGCTGACTCGACTAGCGGGAGCTTAACGCAGTATTTT	CASSVADSTSGSLTQYF
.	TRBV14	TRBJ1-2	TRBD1	TGTGCCAGCAGGCAATCAGGGGGATATGGCTACACCTTC	CASRQSGGYGYTF
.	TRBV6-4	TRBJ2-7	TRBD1	TGTGCCAGCAGTGGGGTGGGGGACAGCTCCTACGAGCAGTACTTC	CASSGVGDSSYEQYF
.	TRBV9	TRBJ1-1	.	TGTGCCAGCAGCGTAAACGCCTGGAGGACTGAAGCTTTCTTT	CASSVNAWRTEAFF
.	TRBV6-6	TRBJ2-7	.	TGTGCCAGCAGTTACACGGAGCTAGAAAACTTGTACGAGCAGTACTTC	CASSYTELENLYEQYF
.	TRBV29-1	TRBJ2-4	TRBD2	TGCAGCGTTGGGCGGGAGGGGAGCATTCAGTACTTC	CSVGREGSIQYF
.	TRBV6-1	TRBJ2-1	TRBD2	TGTGCCAGCAGGGGACTAGACGCCTACAATGAGCAGTTCTTC	CASRGLDAYNEQFF
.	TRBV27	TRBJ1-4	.	TGTGCCAGCAGTTTATCCCCCCTAGATGAAAAACTGTTTTTT	CASSLSPLDEKLFF
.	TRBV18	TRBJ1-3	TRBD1	TGTGCCAGCTCAACCCAACAGGGGAACTCTGGAAACACCATATATTTT	CASSTQQGNSGNTIYF
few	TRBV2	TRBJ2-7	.	TGTGCCAGCAGTGACGACGGACTCTACGAGCAGTACTTC	CASSDDGLYEQYF
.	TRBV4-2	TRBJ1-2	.	TGTGCCAGCAGCCAAGCCACGGACAGTCGGTATGGCTACACCTTC	CASSQATDSRYGYTF
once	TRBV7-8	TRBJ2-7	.	TGTGCCAGCAGCCCCTTGGACGAGCAGTACTTC	CASSPLDEQYF
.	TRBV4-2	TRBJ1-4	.	TGTGCCAGCAGCCAAGTAGGTGGCGGTTATGAAAAACTGTTTTTT	CASSQVGGGYEKLFF
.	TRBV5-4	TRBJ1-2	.	TGTGCCAGCAGCTTTTGGGGGGGGCGGTTCTACTATGGCTACACCTTC	CASSFWGGRFYYGYTF
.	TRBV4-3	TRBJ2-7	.	TGCGCCAGCAGCCAAGACAAGGGAGGGGGTTCCTACGAGCAGTACTTC	CASSQDKGGGSYEQYF
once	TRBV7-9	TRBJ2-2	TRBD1	TGTGCCAGCAGGAACAAGGGACAGCGATCGAACACCGGGGAGCTGTTTTTT	CASRNKGQRSNTGELFF
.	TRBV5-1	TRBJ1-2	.	TGCGCCAGCAGCTTGACAGCCGGCTATGGCTACACCTTC	CASSLTAGYGYTF
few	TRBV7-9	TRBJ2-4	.	TGTGCCAGCAGCCCTCCCGGAGCGGCGGTAAACATTCAGTACTTC	CASSPPGAAVNIQYF
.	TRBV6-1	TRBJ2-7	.	TGTGCCAGCAGTGGGGCCGGCAGCAGGATCGCCTACGAGCAGTACTTC	CASSGAGSRIAYEQYF
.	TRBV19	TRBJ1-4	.	TGTGCCAGTAGTATTGATGGCAGGGTATGGGAAAAACTGTTTTTT	CASSIDGRVWEKLFF
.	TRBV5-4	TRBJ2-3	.	TGTGCCAGCAGCGTAAGGGGGTTGGGCACAGATACGCAGTATTTT	CASSVRGLGTDTQYF
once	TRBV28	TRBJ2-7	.	TGTGCCAGCAGAGGCGGAACCTACGAGCAGTACTTC	CASRGGTYEQYF
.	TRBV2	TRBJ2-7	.	TGTGCCAGCACCTCGGGACGGGTGACCTACGAGCAGTACTTC	CASTSGRVTYEQYF
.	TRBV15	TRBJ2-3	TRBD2	TGTGCCACCAGCAGAGCTAGCGGACCCACAGATACGCAGTATTTT	CATSRASGPTDTQYF
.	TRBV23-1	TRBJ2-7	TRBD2	TGCGCCAGCAGAAAATACAGGGGGTGCTCTAGCGGGAGAGGCGAGCAGTACTTC	CASRKYRGCSSGRGEQYF
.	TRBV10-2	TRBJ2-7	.	TGCGCCAGCAGGGGGAATCGGAGATACGAGCAGTACTTC	CASRGNRRYEQYF
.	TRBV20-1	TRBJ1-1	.	TGCAGTGCTAGACCCCTCTCTGAAGCTTTCTTT	CSARPLSEAFF
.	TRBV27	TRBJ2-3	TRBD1	TGTGCCAGCAGTCCGATCCCCGGGACAGACTCCACAGATACGCAGTATTTT	CASSPIPGTDSTDTQYF
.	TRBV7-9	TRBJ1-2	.	TGTGCCAGCAGCTCCGCTGGCGGGGTCTATGGCTACACCTTC	CASSSAGGVYGYTF
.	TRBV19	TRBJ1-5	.	TGTGCCAGTAGTATTTCGGGGGCAAGGCAGCCCCAGCATTTT	CASSISGARQPQHF
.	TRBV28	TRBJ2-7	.	TGTGCCAGCAGTTTGTTCGGGGGCCCTACCTACGAGCAGTACTTC	CASSLFGGPTYEQYF
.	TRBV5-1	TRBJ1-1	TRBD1	TGCGCCAGCACCCATCGCTCCCACAGGGGCGGCGGGATGAACACTGAAGCTTTCTTT	CASTHRSHRGGGMNTEAFF
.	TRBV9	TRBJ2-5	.	TGTGCCAGCAGCGTGCAGGCCCTACCTCTCGGGACCCAGTACTTC	CASSVQALPLGTQYF
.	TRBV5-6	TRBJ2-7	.	TGTGCCAGCAGGGGGAGGCAGGCCAGCTCCTACGAGCAGTACTTC	CASRGRQASSYEQYF
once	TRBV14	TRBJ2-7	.	TGTGCCAGCAGCCCCGCGGGGTGGTACGAGCAGTACTTC	CASSPAGWYEQYF